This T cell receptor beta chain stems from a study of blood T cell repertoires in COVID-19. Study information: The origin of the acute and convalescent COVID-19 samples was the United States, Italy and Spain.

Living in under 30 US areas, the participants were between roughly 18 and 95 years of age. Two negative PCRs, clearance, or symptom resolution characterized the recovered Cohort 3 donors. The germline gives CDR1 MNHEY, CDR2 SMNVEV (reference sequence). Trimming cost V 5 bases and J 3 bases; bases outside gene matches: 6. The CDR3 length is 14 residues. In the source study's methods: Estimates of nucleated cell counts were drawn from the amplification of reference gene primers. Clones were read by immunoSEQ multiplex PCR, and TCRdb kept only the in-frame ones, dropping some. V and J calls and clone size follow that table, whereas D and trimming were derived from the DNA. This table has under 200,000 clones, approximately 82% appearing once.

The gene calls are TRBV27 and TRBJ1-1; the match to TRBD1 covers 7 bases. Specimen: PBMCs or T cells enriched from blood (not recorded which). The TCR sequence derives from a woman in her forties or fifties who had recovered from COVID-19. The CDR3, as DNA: TGTGCCAGCAGTCACCGGGACAGATACACTGAAGCTTTCTTT. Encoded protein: CASSHRDRYTEAFF.